The 14 T cell receptor beta chains in this list originate from one sample, sequenced in a study of somatic mutations in cytotoxic T cells in rheumatoid arthritis. Produced via immunoSEQ multiplex PCR; TCRdb's table is partial and in-frame only. This sample yields about 2,800 clones, of which about 66% are seen a single time; 13% belongs to the top ten. The sample taken for sequencing was CD8+ T cells sorted from synovial fluid. All receptors derive from a woman younger than 35 with rheumatoid arthritis.

The rearrangement links TRBV2 to TRBJ2-7; 8 nucleotides match TRBD1. The V and J ends lost 8 bases and 6 bases, in that order; junction bases with no gene match: 15. Germline CDR1 reads SNHLY; CDR2 reads FYNNEI. The CDR3 runs 15 residues. Here the CDR3 reads CASGGSGQVLGEQYF. CDR3 bases: TGTGCCAGCGGGGGTTCGGGACAGGTTTTGGGCGAGCAGTACTTC.

This clone rates as large (0.1 to 1%). The J gene is TRBJ1-3, the V gene TRBV2; the D is unclear. Germline V CDR1 and CDR2: SNHLY, FYNNEI. CDR3 length: 11 residues. The V end was cut by 4 bases, the J end by 4 bases, with 2 bases between. The CDR3 DNA is TGTGCCAGCAGTGCGGGAAACACCATATATTTT. It translates to CASSAGNTIYF. The entire variable domain, with the rest obtained from reference TRBV2 and TRBJ1-3, is as follows: EPEVTQTPSHQVTQMGQEVILRCVPISNHLYFYWYRQILGQKVEFLVSFYNNEISEKSEIFDDQFSVERPDGSNFTLKIRSTKLEDSAMYFCASSAGNTIYFGEGSWLTVV.

The V gene is TRBV19, the J gene TRBJ2-7; D possibly corresponds to TRBD2 (6 bases). Trimming removed 5 bases at V and 0 bases at J, with 8 bases between. Germline assignment: CDR1 LNHDA and CDR2 SQIVND (reference sequence). CDR3 length: 13 amino acids. In DNA, the CDR3 is TGTGCCAGTAGTTACGGGAGCTCCTACGAGCAGTACTTC. Translating it yields CASSYGSSYEQYF.

Within the sample, this clone is large (0.1 to 1%). The chain employs TRBV21-1 and TRBJ1-6; the DNA was not used to check the table's D call, TRBD1. TRBV21-1 counts as a pseudogene. The CDR3 has 14 residues. CDR3 sequence: CASPDSRPRSPLHF. The CDR3 bases are TGTGCCAGCCCGGACAGTCGTCCGAGGTCACCCCTCCACTTT.

This chain connects TRBV5-6 to TRBJ2-7; D ambiguous. V was clipped by 1 base and J by 5 bases, with 16 bases between them. CDR1 SGHDT and CDR2 YYEEEE come from the germline V gene. This CDR3 spans 15 amino acids. CDR3 DNA: TGTGCCAGCAGCTTGATGGAGTTTGTTCGCCACGAGCAGTACTTC. Encoded protein: CASSLMEFVRHEQYF.

V gene TRBV4-3 combines with J gene TRBJ2-5, with D maybe TRBD1 (6 bases). The J call may be faulty, since TRBJ2-7 better matches the DNA end. Germline V lookup: CDR1 LGHNA, CDR2 YSLEER. The CDR3 totals 15 residues. CDR3: CASSQDPQGPYEQYF. CDR3 DNA: TGCGCCAGCAGCCAAGATCCCCAGGGGCCCTACGAGCAGTACTTC.

This clone was picked up a small number of times. The V gene is TRBV7-3, the J gene TRBJ2-5, with D perhaps TRBD1 (6 bases). CDR1 SGHTA and CDR2 FQGTGA come from the germline V gene. This CDR3 has 17 residues. The V and J ends lost 5 bases and 5 bases respectively, with 24 bases between them. The chain's CDR3 is CASSPDPYRVRLETQYF. CDR3 nucleotide sequence: TGTGCCAGCAGCCCCGACCCGTACAGGGTCAGGTTGGAGACCCAGTACTTC.

The rearrangement links TRBV4-1 to TRBJ2-1; D gene ambiguous. V lost 3 bases and J 6 bases, leaving 15 bases between the germline ends. Germline V gene sequence: CDR1 MGHRA, CDR2 YSYEKL. The CDR3 covers 15 residues. The CDR3 protein is CASSHEAGQLNEQFF. As DNA, the CDR3 is TGCGCCAGCAGCCATGAAGCTGGGCAGCTCAATGAGCAGTTCTTC.

This clone turned up a few times. This chain uses TRBV19 with TRBJ2-3, with 11 bases matching TRBD2. Per germline, CDR1 LNHDA and CDR2 SQIVND (reference sequence). The ends lost 9 bases at V and 2 bases at J; junction bases unmatched: 4. This CDR3 comprises 14 residues. In DNA form, the CDR3 reads TGTGCCAGCCAGACTAGCGGGGACACAGATACGCAGTATTTT. Amino acid sequence: CASQTSGDTDTQYF.

This rearrangement joins TRBV6-6 to TRBJ2-7; 7 bases are a match to TRBD1. The junction had 4 bases not matched to a gene; V was cut back by 5 bases and J by 0 bases. CDR1 is MNHNY and CDR2 is SVGAGI in the germline V gene (reference sequence). The CDR3 length is 14 residues. CDR3 bases: TGTGCCAGCAGTGAGGGACAGAGCTCCTACGAGCAGTACTTC. Translated: CASSEGQSSYEQYF.

V is TRBV5-1 and J is TRBJ2-7; D unclear. This CDR3 spans 15 amino acids. V was pared by 4 bases and J by 0 bases, with 14 bases between. The germline CDR1 and CDR2 sequences are SGHRS and YFSETQ. The CDR3 nucleotides read TGCGCCAGCAGCCCCTACGACACGAACTCCTACGAGCAGTACTTC. Translation gives CASSPYDTNSYEQYF. The full variable domain, with the rest looked up from reference TRBV5-1 and TRBJ2-7, is KAGVTQTPRYLIKTRGQQVTLSCSPISGHRSVSWYQQTPGQGLQFLFEYFSETQRNKGNFPGRFSGRQFSNSRSEMNVSTLELGDSALYLCASSPYDTNSYEQYFGPGTRLTVT.

This clone came up once. The genes are TRBV2 and TRBJ2-5; D gene ambiguous. Matching the DNA end better, TRBJ2-7 makes the J call doubtful. Germline V gives CDR1 SNHLY, CDR2 FYNNEI. This CDR3 is built from 11 residues. This CDR3 is CASSSSYEQYF. CDR3 DNA sequence: TGTGCCAGCTCTTCCTCCTACGAGCAGTACTTC.

The genes are TRBV9 and TRBJ1-1; no clear D. The V end was cut by 0 bases, the J end by 4 bases, with 7 bases between. Germline V gene sequence: CDR1 SGDLS, CDR2 YYNGEE. This CDR3 has 13 amino acids. This CDR3 is CASSVVPFTEAFF. CDR3 coding DNA: TGTGCCAGCAGCGTAGTTCCTTTCACTGAAGCTTTCTTT.

The rearrangement joins TRBV28 to TRBJ2-7, with TRBD2 identical over 9 bases. The CDR3 runs to 13 residues. V lost 8 bases, J lost 2 bases, and 4 bases stayed unmatched. Germline V gene lookup returns CDR1 MDHEN and CDR2 SYDVKM. The chain's CDR3 is CASRLAETYEQYF. The CDR3 region has the DNA TGTGCCAGCCGACTAGCGGAGACCTACGAGCAGTACTTC.